This entry lists 18 T cell receptor beta chains sequenced from one sample in a study of cytomegalovirus exposure and HLA in healthy donors. 60 Vbeta and 13 Jbeta primers were used in PCR. TCRdb's table, derived via immunoSEQ multiplex PCR, lists solely in-frame clones and lacks some. The sample comprises some 190,000 clones, around 79% of which are singletons, and around 1.5% rests with the top ten. The sequencing input was PBMCs. The origin of the receptors is a woman in her fifties or sixties in good health and CMV-seronegative.

A note on this clone: At one end, the junction sequence differs from germline, possibly due to a read error. V and J are TRBV7-7 and TRBJ2-5; 8 bases match TRBD2. This CDR3 has 13 residues. Per germline, CDR1 SSHAT and CDR2 FNYEAQ (reference sequence). The DNA for the CDR3 is TGTGCTAGCAGGACGGGGGGGGTAGGGACCCAGTACTTC. This codes for CASRTGGVGTQYF.

This clone was picked up a small number of times. This chain links TRBV28 with TRBJ1-4; no firm D call. V lost 6 bases to trimming and J lost 3 bases, with 14 bases between them. The CDR3 runs to 15 residues. Germline CDR1 reads MDHEN; CDR2 reads SYDVKM. CDR3 sequence: CASSLEGSANEKLFF. Written as DNA, the CDR3 is TGTGCCAGCAGCCTAGAGGGTTCGGCTAATGAAAAACTGTTTTTT.

The V and J genes are TRBV7-2 and TRBJ1-3; D is ambiguous. The CDR3 runs to 16 residues. Germline loops: CDR1 SGHTA, CDR2 FQGNSA. Trimming pared 1 base from V and 1 base from J, leaving 11 bases between. The CDR3 nucleotides read TGTGCCAGCAGCTTAGGGAGTCAGCGTTCTGGAAACACCATATATTTT. Its protein is CASSLGSQRSGNTIYF.

CDR3 sequence: CASRGGRGAYNEQFF. The DNA for the CDR3 is TGCGCCAGCAGGGGCGGGCGGGGTGCCTACAATGAGCAGTTCTTC. This sequence joins TRBV10-2 and TRBJ2-1; D might be TRBD2 (6 bases). The CDR3 length is 15 residues. V shed 6 bases and J shed 2 bases, with 14 bases lying between them. CDR1 is WSHSY, CDR2 SAAADI, per germline.

A remark on this clone: This CDR3 fails to terminate in the conserved phenylalanine or tryptophan, so it likely reflects a read error. The DNA is left out, because the CDR3 cannot be placed on it with certainty; the CDR3 is given as TCRdb lists it. The V and J genes are TRBV6-5 and TRBJ2-7; no DNA check was done on the table's D call, TRBD1. CDR1 and CDR2 (germline): MNHEY, SVGAGI. Termini included, the CDR3 measures 10 amino acids. The chain's CDR3 is CASSYPRQKL.

The DNA of the CDR3 is TGTGCCACCAGCAGAGACCCTTCGGGCTCCTACGAGCAGTACTTC. It yields the protein CATSRDPSGSYEQYF. The V call is TRBV15, the J call TRBJ2-7; D unclear. The V gene's germline CDR1 is LNHNV and CDR2 YYDKDF (reference sequence). V was clipped by 0 bases and J by 0 bases, with 9 bases between them. The CDR3 consists of 15 residues.

This CDR3 reads CASSPTGIGNEQFF. The CDR3, as DNA: TGTGCCAGCAGCCCGACAGGGATAGGGAATGAGCAGTTCTTC. The chain links TRBV5-4 to TRBJ2-1, with 7 positions matching TRBD1. The germline gives CDR1 SGHNT, CDR2 YYREEE (reference sequence). CDR3 length: 14 amino acids. Trimming at V came to 4 bases and at J to 7 bases, leaving 8 bases not matched to a gene.

V usage is TRBV6-6 and J usage is TRBJ2-7, with 11 nucleotides matching TRBD1. The CDR3 length is 14 residues. The germline V gene encodes CDR1 MNHNY and CDR2 SVGAGI (reference sequence). The J segment lost 9 bases and the V segment lost 7 bases, leaving 11 bases of the junction unmatched. CDR3 amino acids: CASTPPGQGARQYF. DNA of the CDR3: TGTGCCAGCACCCCGCCAGGACAGGGGGCGCGGCAGTACTTC.

V gene TRBV15 combines with J gene TRBJ1-4; 7 positions match TRBD1. The germline CDR1 and CDR2 sequences are LNHNV and YYDKDF (reference sequence). V shed 7 bases and J 5 bases; nucleotides not matched to a gene: 10. The CDR3 has 15 amino acids. In DNA form, the CDR3 reads TGTGCCACCACCCAAGAGGCGGGACAGAATGAAAAACTGTTTTTT. It encodes CATTQEAGQNEKLFF.

The gene calls are TRBV6-4 and TRBJ2-2; D might be TRBD2 (5 bases). The V end lost 2 bases, the J end lost 5 bases, and 9 bases lay between the germline ends. The CDR3 contains 14 residues. Germline V lookup: CDR1 MRHNA, CDR2 SNTAGT. For the CDR3, the DNA is TGTGCCAGCAGTGACGAGGGATTGACCGGGGAGCTGTTTTTT. This codes for CASSDEGLTGELFF.

The chain couples TRBV4-2 to TRBJ2-2; 7 nucleotides align to TRBD2. The CDR3 spans 17 residues. The V segment lost 0 bases and the J segment 0 bases; nucleotides outside the gene matches: 4. The V gene's germline CDR1 is LGHNA and CDR2 YNFKEQ. The CDR3 sequence: CASSQDGLVPNTGELFF. The CDR3 DNA reads as TGTGCCAGCAGCCAAGACGGACTAGTACCGAACACCGGGGAGCTGTTTTTT.

The CDR3 reads CASSPQGKDGYTF. The CDR3 DNA sequence: TGTGCCAGCTCACCACAGGGGAAGGATGGCTACACCTTC. The chain recombines TRBV18 with TRBJ1-2; possibly TRBD1 for D (5 bases). The V and J ends lost 1 base and 6 bases respectively, with 9 bases between them. The CDR3 length is 13 residues. Germline V gene lookup returns CDR1 KGHSH and CDR2 LQKENI. The full variable domain, completed using reference TRBV18 and TRBJ1-2, is NAGVMQNPRHLVRRRGQEARLRCSPMKGHSHVYWYRQLPEEGLKFMVYLQKENIIDESGMPKERFSAEFPKEGPSILRIQQVVRGDSAAYFCASSPQGKDGYTFGSGTRLTVV.

This chain connects TRBV2 to TRBJ2-5, with D perhaps TRBD2 (7 bases). This CDR3 is built from 15 residues. The germline gives CDR1 SNHLY, CDR2 FYNNEI. Trimming removed 2 bases at V and 1 base at J, with 11 bases between. The CDR3 nucleotides are TGTGCCAGCAGTGAACGGGGGGCGGGCCAAGAGACCCAGTACTTC. Amino acids: CASSERGAGQETQYF.

The rearrangement uses TRBV7-3 and TRBJ2-1, with 14 bases aligning to TRBD2. The J segment lost 9 bases and the V segment lost 3 bases, leaving 10 bases of the junction unmatched. There are 17 residues in the CDR3. Germline loops: CDR1 SGHTA, CDR2 FQGTGA. The CDR3 protein is CASSLTSGGAGWGEQFF. CDR3 DNA sequence: TGTGCCAGCAGCTTGACTAGCGGGGGGGCAGGGTGGGGTGAGCAGTTCTTC.

About this clone itself: An end of the junction differs from the germline gene, which may be a read error. J is TRBJ1-2 and V is TRBV7-9; possibly TRBD1 for D (6 bases). CDR1 and CDR2 (germline): SEHNR, FQNEAQ (reference sequence). This CDR3 comprises 13 residues. The chain's CDR3 is CSSSLSYRDGYTF. DNA of the CDR3: TGTTCCAGCAGCTTAAGTTACAGGGATGGCTACACCTTC.

This clone appeared a single time. V and J are TRBV7-2 and TRBJ1-1; 8 bases align to TRBD1. Per germline, CDR1 SGHTA and CDR2 FQGNSA. Unmatched junction bases numbered 4, after V lost 5 bases and J lost 5 bases. This CDR3 spans 13 amino acids. This CDR3 reads CASSRTGLTEAFF. DNA for the CDR3: TGTGCCAGCAGCAGGACAGGGCTTACTGAAGCTTTCTTT.

The chain has TRBV4-3 and TRBJ1-5; 8 bases line up with TRBD1. This CDR3 has 18 residues. V lost 0 bases, J lost 5 bases, and 12 bases stayed unmatched. CDR1 LGHNA and CDR2 YSLEER come from the germline V gene. CDR3 DNA sequence: TGCGCCAGCAGCCAAGATACAGGTACAGGGGGATTGTATCAGCCCCAGCATTTT. Translating gives CASSQDTGTGGLYQPQHF.

The chain recombines TRBV19 with TRBJ1-1; D remains unclear. Germline-derived CDR1 and CDR2 are LNHDA and SQIVND (reference sequence). The CDR3 length is 15 residues. Trimming removed 6 bases from V and 1 base from J, with 15 bases in between. CDR3 sequence: CASSPYGETNTEAFF. The CDR3 nucleotides are TGTGCCAGTAGCCCATATGGGGAGACGAACACTGAAGCTTTCTTT. The whole variable domain, filled in from reference TRBV19 and TRBJ1-1, reads DGGITQSPKYLFRKEGQNVTLSCEQNLNHDAMYWYRQDPGQGLRLIYYSQIVNDFQKGDIAEGYSVSREKKESFPLTVTSAQKNPTAFYLCASSPYGETNTEAFFGQGTRLTVV.